This T cell receptor beta chain derives from a study of cytomegalovirus exposure and HLA in healthy donors. Study results and caveats: Presence/absence analyses assumed roughly uniform sequencing depth across donors.

Worth noting for this clone: Antigen specificity is unknown.

Germline-derived CDR1 and CDR2 are WNHNN and SYGVQD (reference sequence). V lost 0 bases to trimming and J lost 10 bases, with 12 bases between them. The CDR3 loop spans 13 amino acids. The PCR was carried out with 60 Vbeta primers and 13 Jbeta primers. In the study's own analysis: Counted up in a later analysis, unique TCR beta chains came to about 80 million, with about 9.9 million shared. Some clones are missing from TCRdb's copy, which holds only in-frame ones; the method was immunoSEQ multiplex PCR. V, J and clone size derive from that table, while D and trimming were established from the DNA sequence. The sample holds 100,000 to 120,000 clones, 60% to 80% seen once. Despite likely unrecorded immune exposures, the donors were nominally healthy at the time of sampling.

The sequence was collected from a woman aged 25 to 39 in good health and CMV-seropositive. Sequenced: PBMCs. V and J are TRBV10-1 and TRBJ1-1; a possible D gene is TRBD1 (5 bases). The CDR3 loop reads CASSESDSWGAFF. DNA for the CDR3: TGCGCCAGCAGTGAGTCCGACAGCTGGGGAGCTTTCTTT.